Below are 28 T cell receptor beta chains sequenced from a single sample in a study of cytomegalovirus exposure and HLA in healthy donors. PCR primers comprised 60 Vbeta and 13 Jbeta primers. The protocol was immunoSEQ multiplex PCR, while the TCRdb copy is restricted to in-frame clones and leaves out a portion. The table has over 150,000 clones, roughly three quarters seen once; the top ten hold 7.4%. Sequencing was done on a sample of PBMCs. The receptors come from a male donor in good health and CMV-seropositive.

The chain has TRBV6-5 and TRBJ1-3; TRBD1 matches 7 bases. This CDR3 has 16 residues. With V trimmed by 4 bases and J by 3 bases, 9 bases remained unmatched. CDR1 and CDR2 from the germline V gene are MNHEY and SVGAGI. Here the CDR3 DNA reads TGTGCCAGCAGTTTGTACAGGGGAGGCTTTGGAAACACCATATATTTT. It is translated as CASSLYRGGFGNTIYF.

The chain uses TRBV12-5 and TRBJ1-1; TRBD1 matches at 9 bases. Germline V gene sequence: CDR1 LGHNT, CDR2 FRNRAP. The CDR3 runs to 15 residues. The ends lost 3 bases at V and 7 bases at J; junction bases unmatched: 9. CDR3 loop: CASGFDRQGVSEAFF. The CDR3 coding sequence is TGTGCTAGTGGTTTTGATCGACAGGGGGTTAGTGAAGCTTTCTTT.

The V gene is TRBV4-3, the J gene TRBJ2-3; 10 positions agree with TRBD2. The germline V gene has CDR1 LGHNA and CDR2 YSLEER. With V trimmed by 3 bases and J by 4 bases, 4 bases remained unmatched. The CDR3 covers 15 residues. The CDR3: CASSQIAGGADTQYF. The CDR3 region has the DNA TGCGCCAGCAGCCAGATAGCGGGGGGAGCAGATACGCAGTATTTT.

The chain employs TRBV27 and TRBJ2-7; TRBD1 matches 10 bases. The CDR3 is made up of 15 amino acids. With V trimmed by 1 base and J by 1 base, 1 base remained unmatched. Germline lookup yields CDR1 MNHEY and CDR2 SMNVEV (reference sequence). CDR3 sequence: CASSLWGQGSYEQYF. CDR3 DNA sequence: TGTGCCAGCAGTTTATGGGGACAGGGGTCCTACGAGCAGTACTTC.

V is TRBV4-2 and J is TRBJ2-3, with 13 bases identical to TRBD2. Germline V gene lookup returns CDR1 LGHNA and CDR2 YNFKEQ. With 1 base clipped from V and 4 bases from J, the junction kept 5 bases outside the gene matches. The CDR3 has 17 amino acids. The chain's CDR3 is CASSQALAGGPADTQYF. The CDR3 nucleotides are TGTGCCAGCAGCCAAGCACTAGCGGGGGGGCCTGCAGATACGCAGTATTTT.

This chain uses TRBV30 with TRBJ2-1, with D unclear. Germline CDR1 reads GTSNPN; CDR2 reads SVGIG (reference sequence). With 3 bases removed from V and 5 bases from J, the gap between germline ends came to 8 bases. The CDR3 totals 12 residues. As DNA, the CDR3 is TGTGCCTGGAGCTATACGGACAATGAGCAGTTCTTC. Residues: CAWSYTDNEQFF.

CDR3 nucleotide sequence: TGTGCCAGCAGCTTAAGGGTCCAGGGGTTTAATGAAAAACTGTTTTTT. Encoded protein: CASSLRVQGFNEKLFF. The chain links TRBV13 to TRBJ1-4, with D tentatively TRBD1 (6 bases). CDR1 is PRHDT and CDR2 is FYEKMQ in the germline V gene (reference sequence). V was shortened by 2 bases and J by 4 bases, with 14 bases between the two germline ends. The CDR3 loop spans 16 amino acids.

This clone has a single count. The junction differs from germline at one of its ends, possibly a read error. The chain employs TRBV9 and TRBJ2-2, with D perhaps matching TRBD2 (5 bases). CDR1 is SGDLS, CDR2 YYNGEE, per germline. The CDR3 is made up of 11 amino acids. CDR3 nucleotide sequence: TGTGCCAGCAGTCGGCTCGGGGAGCTATTTTTT. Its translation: CASSRLGELFF.

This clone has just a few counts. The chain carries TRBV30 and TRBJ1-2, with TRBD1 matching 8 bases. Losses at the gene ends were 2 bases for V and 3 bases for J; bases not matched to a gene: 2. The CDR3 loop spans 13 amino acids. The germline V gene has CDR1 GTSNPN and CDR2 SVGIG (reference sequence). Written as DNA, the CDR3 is TGTGCCTGGAGTCCAGGGGGCTACTATGGCTACACCTTC. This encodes CAWSPGGYYGYTF.

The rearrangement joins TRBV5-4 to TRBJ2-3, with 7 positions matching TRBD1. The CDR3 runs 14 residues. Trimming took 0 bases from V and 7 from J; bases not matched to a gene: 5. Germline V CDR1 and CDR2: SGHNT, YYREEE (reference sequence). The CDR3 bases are TGTGCCAGCAGCTTGGCGGGGACAGCGAATACGCAGTATTTT. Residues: CASSLAGTANTQYF.

The CDR3 DNA sequence: TGTGCCAGCAGGGCCGGGGTTGATAATTCACCCCTCCACTTT. Its translation is CASRAGVDNSPLHF. The chain links TRBV2 to TRBJ1-6; the D is unclear. Germline lookup yields CDR1 SNHLY and CDR2 FYNNEI. The CDR3 has 14 amino acids. Trimming left V 6 bases short and J 5 bases short, with 11 bases between.

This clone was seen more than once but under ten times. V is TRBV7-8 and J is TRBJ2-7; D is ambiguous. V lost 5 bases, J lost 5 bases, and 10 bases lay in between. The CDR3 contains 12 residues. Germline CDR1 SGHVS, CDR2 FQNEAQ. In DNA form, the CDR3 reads TGTGCCAGCAGCCTCCCGTTTGACGAGCAGTACTTC. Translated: CASSLPFDEQYF.

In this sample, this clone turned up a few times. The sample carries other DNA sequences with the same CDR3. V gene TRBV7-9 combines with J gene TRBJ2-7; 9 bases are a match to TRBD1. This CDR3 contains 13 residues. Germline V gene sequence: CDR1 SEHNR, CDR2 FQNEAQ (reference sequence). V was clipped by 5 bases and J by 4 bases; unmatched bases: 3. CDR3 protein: CASSPGTGYEQYF. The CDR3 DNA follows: TGTGCCAGCAGCCCCGGGACAGGGTACGAGCAGTACTTC.

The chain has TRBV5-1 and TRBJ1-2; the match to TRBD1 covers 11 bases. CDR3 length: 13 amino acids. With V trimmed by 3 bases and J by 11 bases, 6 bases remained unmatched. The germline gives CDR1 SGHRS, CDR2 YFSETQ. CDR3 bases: TGCGCCAGCAGCTCTGGAGGGGACAGGGGGTACACCTTC. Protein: CASSSGGDRGYTF.

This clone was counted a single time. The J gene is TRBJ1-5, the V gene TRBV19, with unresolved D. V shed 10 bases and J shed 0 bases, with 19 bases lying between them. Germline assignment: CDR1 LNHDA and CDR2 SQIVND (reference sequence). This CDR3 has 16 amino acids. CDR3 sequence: CATAQTGKYSNQPQHF. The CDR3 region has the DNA TGTGCCACCGCCCAAACGGGAAAATATAGCAATCAGCCCCAGCATTTT.

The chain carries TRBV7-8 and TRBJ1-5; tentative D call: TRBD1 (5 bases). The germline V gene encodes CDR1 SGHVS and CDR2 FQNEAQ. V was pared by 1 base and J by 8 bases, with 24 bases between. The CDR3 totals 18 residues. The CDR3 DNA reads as TGTGCCAGCAGCTTAGAGGATAGGAGTCACAGGCTGGTTAAGCCCCAGCATTTT. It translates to CASSLEDRSHRLVKPQHF. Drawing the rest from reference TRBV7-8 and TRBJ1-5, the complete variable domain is GAGVSQSPRYKVAKRGQDVALRCDPISGHVSLFWYQQALGQGPEFLTYFQNEAQLDKSGLPSDRFFAERPEGSVSTLKIQRTQQEDSAVYLCASSLEDRSHRLVKPQHFGDGTRLSIL.

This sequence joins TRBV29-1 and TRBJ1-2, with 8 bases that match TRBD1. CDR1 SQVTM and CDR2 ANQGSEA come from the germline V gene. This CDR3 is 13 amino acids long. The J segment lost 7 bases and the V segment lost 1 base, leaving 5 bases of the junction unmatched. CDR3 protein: CSVEGVQGAGYTF. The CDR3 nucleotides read TGCAGCGTTGAAGGGGTCCAGGGGGCTGGCTACACCTTC.

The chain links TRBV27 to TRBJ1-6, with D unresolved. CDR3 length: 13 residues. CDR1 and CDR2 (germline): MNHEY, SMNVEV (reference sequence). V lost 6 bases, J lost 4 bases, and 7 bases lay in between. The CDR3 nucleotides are TGTGCCAGCAGAGACTCTTATAATTCACCCCTCCACTTT. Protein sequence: CASRDSYNSPLHF.

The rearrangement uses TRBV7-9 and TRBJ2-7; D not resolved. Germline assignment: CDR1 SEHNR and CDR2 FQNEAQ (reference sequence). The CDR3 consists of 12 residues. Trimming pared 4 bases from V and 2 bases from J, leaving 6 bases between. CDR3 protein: CASSSEAYEQYF. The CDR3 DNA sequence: TGTGCCAGCAGCTCCGAGGCCTACGAGCAGTACTTC. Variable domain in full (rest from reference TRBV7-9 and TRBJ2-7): DTGVSQNPRHKITKRGQNVTFRCDPISEHNRLYWYRQTLGQGPEFLTYFQNEAQLEKSRLLSDRFSAERPKGSFSTLEIQRTEQGDSAMYLCASSSEAYEQYFGPGTRLTVT.

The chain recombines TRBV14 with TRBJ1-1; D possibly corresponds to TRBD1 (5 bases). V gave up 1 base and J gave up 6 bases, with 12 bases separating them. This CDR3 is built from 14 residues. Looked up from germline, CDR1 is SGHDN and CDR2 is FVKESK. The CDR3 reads CASSQVWGLAEAFF. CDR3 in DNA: TGTGCCAGCAGCCAAGTGTGGGGACTGGCTGAAGCTTTCTTT.

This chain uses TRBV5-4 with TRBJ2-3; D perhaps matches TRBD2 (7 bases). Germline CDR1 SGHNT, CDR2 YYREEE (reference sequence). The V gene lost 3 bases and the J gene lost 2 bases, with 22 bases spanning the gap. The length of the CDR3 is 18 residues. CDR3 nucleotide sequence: TGTGCCAGCAGCTCCGCCGGGGGGCACGACTTTTACACAGATACGCAGTATTTT. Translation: CASSSAGGHDFYTDTQYF.

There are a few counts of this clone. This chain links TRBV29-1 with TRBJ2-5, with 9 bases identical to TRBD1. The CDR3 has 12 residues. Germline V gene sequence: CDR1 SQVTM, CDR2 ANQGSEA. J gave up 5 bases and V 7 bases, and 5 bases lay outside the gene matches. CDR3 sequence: CSAGTGTETQYF. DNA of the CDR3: TGCAGCGCCGGGACAGGGACGGAGACCCAGTACTTC.

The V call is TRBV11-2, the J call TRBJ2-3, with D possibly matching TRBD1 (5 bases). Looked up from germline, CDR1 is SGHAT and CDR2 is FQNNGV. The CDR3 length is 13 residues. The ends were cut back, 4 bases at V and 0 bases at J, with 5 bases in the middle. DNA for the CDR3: TGTGCCAGCAGCTACAGGAGCACAGATACGCAGTATTTT. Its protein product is CASSYRSTDTQYF.

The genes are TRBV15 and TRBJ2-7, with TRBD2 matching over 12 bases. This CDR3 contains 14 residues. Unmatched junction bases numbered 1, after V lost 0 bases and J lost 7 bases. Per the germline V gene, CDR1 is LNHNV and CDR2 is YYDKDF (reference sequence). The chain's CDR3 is CATSRELAGGEQYF. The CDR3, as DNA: TGTGCCACCAGCAGAGAACTAGCGGGGGGTGAGCAGTACTTC. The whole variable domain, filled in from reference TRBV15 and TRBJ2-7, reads DAMVIQNPRYQVTQFGKPVTLSCSQTLNHNVMYWYQQKSSQAPKLLFHYYDKDFNNEADTPDNFQSRRPNTSFCFLDIRSPGLGDTAMYLCATSRELAGGEQYFGPGTRLTVT.

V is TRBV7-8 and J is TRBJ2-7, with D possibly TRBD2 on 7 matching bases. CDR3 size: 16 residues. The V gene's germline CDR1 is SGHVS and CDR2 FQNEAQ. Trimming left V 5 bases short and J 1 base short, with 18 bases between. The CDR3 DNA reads TGTGCCAGCAGCCCAGCACGGGGGGCGCTTTCCTACGAGCAGTACTTC. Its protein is CASSPARGALSYEQYF.

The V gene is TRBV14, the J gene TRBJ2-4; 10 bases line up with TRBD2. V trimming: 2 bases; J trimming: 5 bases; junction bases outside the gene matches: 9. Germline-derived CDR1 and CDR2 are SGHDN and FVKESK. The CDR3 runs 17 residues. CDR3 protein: CASSQHYTSGVENIQYF. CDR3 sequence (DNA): TGTGCCAGCAGCCAACACTATACTAGCGGGGTGGAAAACATTCAGTACTTC.

As DNA, the CDR3 is TGCGCCAGCAGCTTGGGGGCAGCTAACTATGGCTACACCTTC. This gives the protein CASSLGAANYGYTF. The V gene is TRBV5-1, the J gene TRBJ1-2; D uncertain. V was clipped by 0 bases and J by 0 bases, with 6 bases between them. This CDR3 is 14 amino acids long. Germline V CDR1 and CDR2: SGHRS, YFSETQ.

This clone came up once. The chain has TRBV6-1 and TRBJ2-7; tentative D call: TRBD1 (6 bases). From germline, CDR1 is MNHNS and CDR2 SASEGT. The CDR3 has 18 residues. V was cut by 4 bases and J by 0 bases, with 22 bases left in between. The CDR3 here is CASSVIVVWQGSSYEQYF. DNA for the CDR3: TGTGCCAGCAGTGTGATAGTAGTATGGCAGGGGAGCTCCTACGAGCAGTACTTC.